These T cell receptor beta chains were read from a single sample in a study of beta chain features in type 1 diabetes. This table comes from immunoSEQ multiplex PCR, and its TCRdb copy is limited to in-frame clones, with some not included. The sample shows 500,000 to 700,000 clones, about 14% of them seen only once. The sequenced material came from naive CD4+ T cells from blood. Every receptor here comes from a man aged 18 to 29 in good health. Each CDR3 is given with its conserved first and last residue. The D gene is left open where the match is weak. A row's size may be missing; if present it is once, few, many or a size class.

TRBV29-1	.	TRBJ2-7	few	TGCAGCGTTGTGTCCAGGGGCCGCCGCGAGCAGTACTTC	CSVVSRGRREQYF
TRBV29-1	TRBD1	TRBJ2-7	.	TGCAGCGCCGGACAGGCGACCTACGAGCAGTACTTC	CSAGQATYEQYF
TRBV18	TRBD1	TRBJ1-2	few	TGTGCCAGCTCACCCGACAGGGGAGGATATGGCTACACCTTC	CASSPDRGGYGYTF
TRBV5-6	.	TRBJ1-1	few	TGTGCCAGCAGCTTGGCCGGGGTCGGGAACACTGAAGCTTTCTTT	CASSLAGVGNTEAFF
TRBV7-2	TRBD2	TRBJ2-7	few	TGTGCCAGCAGCTTATGGCCTAGCGGGGTGATATACGAGCAGTACTTC	CASSLWPSGVIYEQYF
TRBV2	TRBD1	TRBJ1-5	few	TGTGCCAGCAGTGGGGACAGGGGGGCGGGACAGCCCCAGCATTTT	CASSGDRGAGQPQHF
TRBV18	TRBD2	TRBJ2-1	.	TGTGCCAGCTCACCAGTCGGGACTAGCGGATTAAGCTCCTACAATGAGCAGTTCTTC	CASSPVGTSGLSSYNEQFF
TRBV6-1	.	TRBJ2-1	.	TGTGCCAGCAGCCCAAGGAATCGACACGGGGATGAGCAGTTCTTC	CASSPRNRHGDEQFF
TRBV25-1	.	TRBJ1-3	.	TGTGCCAGCAGTGAGACGTCGAGGGGTAGGCCTGGAAACACCATATATTTT	CASSETSRGRPGNTIYF
TRBV7-2	.	TRBJ1-2	few	TGTGCCAGCAGCTTATCACTTACTGACTATGGCTACACCTTC	CASSLSLTDYGYTF
TRBV11-1	.	TRBJ2-7	.	TGTGCCAGCAGAAAGACTAGTGAAGAGCAGTACTTC	CASRKTSEEQYF
TRBV7-9	.	TRBJ2-5	few	TGTGCCAGCAGCGATCTTTTGTACCAAGAGACCCAGTACTTC	CASSDLLYQETQYF
TRBV9	TRBD1	TRBJ1-5	.	TGTGCCAGCAGCGTATTCGGACAGGGTGATCAGCCCCAGCATTTT	CASSVFGQGDQPQHF
TRBV7-9	.	TRBJ2-1	few	TGTGCCAGCAGCTCCCTAGGGGGGTCTATGGATGAGCAGTTCTTC	CASSSLGGSMDEQFF
TRBV15	.	TRBJ1-4	few	TGTGCCACCAGCTCGGGACAACCGCTAACTAATGAAAAACTGTTTTTT	CATSSGQPLTNEKLFF
TRBV11-3	.	TRBJ2-3	few	TGTGCCAGCAGCTTAGGGGGCAAGAGCACAGATACGCAGTATTTT	CASSLGGKSTDTQYF
TRBV5-1	TRBD1	TRBJ1-1	few	TGCGCCAGCAGCTTACAGGGGTCACACACTGAAGCTTTCTTT	CASSLQGSHTEAFF
TRBV10-3	TRBD1	TRBJ1-4	few	TGTGCCATCAGTGAGTCGAGGACCGGGACAGCCAATGAAAAACTGTTTTTT	CAISESRTGTANEKLFF
TRBV18	.	TRBJ2-3	.	TGTGCCAGCTCACCTGGAGATACGCAGTATTTT	CASSPGDTQYF
TRBV7-2	.	TRBJ2-2	few	TGTGCCAGCAGCTTAAACAGGGCCGGGGAGCTGTTTTTT	CASSLNRAGELFF
TRBV10-3	TRBD1	TRBJ1-4	.	TGTGCCATCAGTGGGCACAGGGGGGTTAATGAAAAACTGTTTTTT	CAISGHRGVNEKLFF
TRBV28	.	TRBJ2-3	few	TGTGCCAGCAAAAATCAAGACATTTATACGCAGTATTTT	CASKNQDIYTQYF
TRBV5-8	.	TRBJ1-5	.	TGTGCCAGCACCTTTCCTCTTGAGGGGCCCGTCGCAACCCAGCATTTT	CASTFPLEGPVATQHF
TRBV7-3	TRBD1	TRBJ2-7	.	TGTGCCAGCAGCCGGACAGGGAGGTTCAGCGAGCAGTACTTC	CASSRTGRFSEQYF
TRBV6-5	TRBD1	TRBJ1-4	.	TGTGCCAGCAGGGGGACAGGGAGCTTCGAAAAACTGTTTTTT	CASRGTGSFEKLFF
TRBV7-8	TRBD2	TRBJ2-3	few	TGTGCCAGCAGCCTTAGCGGGGGGAACACAGATACGCAGTATTTT	CASSLSGGNTDTQYF
TRBV19	.	TRBJ1-5	.	TGTGCCAGTAGTAACGACTTAAAGGACAATCAGCCCCAGCATTTT	CASSNDLKDNQPQHF
TRBV12-5	.	TRBJ2-5	.	TGTGCTAGTGGTTTGGGCAGCACAGGGCAAGAGACCCAGTACTTC	CASGLGSTGQETQYF
TRBV14	TRBD1	TRBJ2-5	.	TGTGCCAGCAGCCCCTGGGACAGGGTAGGAGAGACCCAGTACTTC	CASSPWDRVGETQYF
TRBV10-3	.	TRBJ2-1	few	TGTGCCATCAGTGGGACCCGCAATGAGCAGTTCTTC	CAISGTRNEQFF
TRBV5-4	TRBD1	TRBJ2-3	few	TGTGCCAGCAGCCTGGGACAGGGGGCTAGAGTGCGCGCAGATACGCAGTATTTT	CASSLGQGARVRADTQYF
TRBV6-1	TRBD1	TRBJ2-7	few	TGTGCCAGCAGTGCAGGGGGAAAGAACTACGAGCAGTACTTC	CASSAGGKNYEQYF
TRBV10-3	.	TRBJ2-2	.	TGTGCCATCAGTGGGTCCGGACCCGGGGAGCTGTTTTTT	CAISGSGPGELFF
TRBV18	TRBD2	TRBJ2-5	few	TGTGCCAGCTCTCCCGGACTAGCCGCAAGGAGGGAGACCCAGTACTTC	CASSPGLAARRETQYF
TRBV4-3	TRBD2	TRBJ2-5	.	TGCGCCAGCAGCCAAGGGGAGGGTTTAATGGAGACCCAGTACTTC	CASSQGEGLMETQYF
TRBV27	TRBD1	TRBJ1-2	.	TGTGCCAGCAGCCGTACAGGGGTTGACTATGGCTACACCTTC	CASSRTGVDYGYTF
TRBV29-1	TRBD1	TRBJ2-2	.	TGCAGCGTGACAGGGGTGAACACCGGGGAGCTGTTTTTT	CSVTGVNTGELFF
TRBV30	.	TRBJ2-1	few	TGTGCCTGGATCCCGGGACACGGGGGCTACAATGAGCAGTTCTTC	CAWIPGHGGYNEQFF
TRBV7-9	TRBD1	TRBJ2-7	few	TGTGCCAGCAGACCCGGGACAGGGACCTACGAGCAGTACTTC	CASRPGTGTYEQYF
TRBV5-1	TRBD1	TRBJ1-1	few	TGCGCCAGCAGCTTGGAAGGACAGGGGCCTTCTCGGAACACTGAAGCTTTCTTT	CASSLEGQGPSRNTEAFF
TRBV12-5	TRBD1	TRBJ1-1	few	TGTGCTAGTGGGCCCACAGGGGTCGCGGAAGCTTTCTTT	CASGPTGVAEAFF
TRBV15	.	TRBJ1-5	.	TGTGCCACCAGCAGAGATAGGACGGGGGCGCGTCAGCCCCAGCATTTT	CATSRDRTGARQPQHF
TRBV5-1	.	TRBJ2-7	.	TGCGCCAGCAGAAGGTCCTACGAGCAGTACTTC	CASRRSYEQYF
TRBV18	TRBD1	TRBJ1-1	few	TGTGCCAGCTCACCACCGAACAGGGGAAGCACTGAAGCTTTCTTT	CASSPPNRGSTEAFF
TRBV5-1	TRBD1	TRBJ1-2	.	TGCGCCAGCAGCTTGGGACAGGGGGTTCACTATGGCTACACCTTC	CASSLGQGVHYGYTF
TRBV15	TRBD1	TRBJ1-4	few	TGTGCCACCAGCAGAGGGACAGGGGGTTTTGAAAAACTGTTTTTT	CATSRGTGGFEKLFF
TRBV2	.	TRBJ2-3	.	TGTGCCAGCGCCAATGGGATCACAGATACGCAGTATTTT	CASANGITDTQYF
TRBV7-2	TRBD2	TRBJ2-1	.	TGTGCCAGCAGCTTAGCGCTTGCAGCGGGGGGGCCGAATGAGCAGTTCTTC	CASSLALAAGGPNEQFF